This is a list of T cell receptor beta chains from one sample in a study of blood T cell repertoires in COVID-19. TCRdb's copy holds only in-frame clones and misses some; the assay was immunoSEQ multiplex PCR. The table has some 76,000 clones, about nine tenths seen once. The sample was peripheral blood. These receptors all stem from a woman between 18 and 29 years old with acute or convalescent COVID-19. The CDR3 runs from the conserved cysteine through the conserved F or W. Fields, in order: D gene, clone size, CDR3 length, J gene, V gene, CDR3 protein, CDR3 DNA. D genes are given only for firm matches. Not every row has a clone size; where given, it reads once, few, many or a size class.

TRBD1 - 14 TRBJ1-3 TRBV18 CASSPGTVRNTIYF TGTGCCAGCTCACCCGGGACAGTCCGAAACACCATATATTTT
- - 15 TRBJ1-6 TRBV11-2 CASSLGTGSGSPLHF TGTGCCAGCAGCTTAGGTACAGGGTCGGGTTCACCCCTCCACTTT
TRBD2 - 15 TRBJ2-1 TRBV5-1 CASSRGLAGYNEQFF TGCGCCAGCAGCCGGGGACTAGCGGGTTACAATGAGCAGTTCTTC
- - 13 TRBJ2-7 TRBV7-2 CASSLEGWSEQYF TGTGCCAGCAGCTTAGAGGGGTGGAGCGAGCAGTACTTC
- - 12 TRBJ1-2 TRBV7-2 CASSLQGRGYTF TGTGCCAGCAGCTTACAGGGCAGGGGCTACACCTTC
- once 11 TRBJ2-1 TRBV29-1 CSVLTRNEQFF TGCAGCGTTTTAACCAGGAATGAGCAGTTCTTC
TRBD2 once 16 TRBJ2-1 TRBV7-2 CASSLWTSGGRTEQFF TGTGCCAGCAGCTTGTGGACTAGCGGGGGTCGTACTGAGCAGTTCTTC
- - 14 TRBJ1-3 TRBV2 CASSARGSGNTIYF TGTGCCAGCAGTGCCAGGGGCTCTGGAAACACCATATATTTT
- once 16 TRBJ1-6 TRBV28 CASSSQGKGPDSPLHF TGTGCCAGCAGTTCCCAGGGGAAGGGGCCGGATTCACCCCTCCACTTT
TRBD1 - 15 TRBJ1-1 TRBV6-5 CASSYGTGVNTEAFF TGTGCCAGCAGTTATGGGACAGGGGTGAACACTGAAGCTTTCTTT